This T cell receptor (beta chain) was sequenced during a study of blood T cell repertoires in COVID-19. Data came from immunoSEQ multiplex PCR; TCRdb stores just in-frame clones and leaves some out. The profile shows some 320,000 clones, about nine tenths of them singletons. Comment on this clone: Mismatch with germline at one junction end may stem from a read error.

This CDR3 comprises 15 residues. The germline gives CDR1 KGHSH, CDR2 LQKENI. J is TRBJ2-3 and V is TRBV18; 7 bases are shared with TRBD2. Sequences were obtained from peripheral blood. The receptor was isolated from a woman under 40 who had recovered from COVID-19. The CDR3 protein is CASSPPGGYTDTQYF. The CDR3 DNA reads TGTGCCAGCTCCCCACCGGGGGGATACACAGATACGCAGTATTTT. Full variable domain (outside the CDR3, taken from reference TRBV18 and TRBJ2-3): NAGVMQNPRHLVRRRGQEARLRCSPMKGHSHVYWYRQLPEEGLKFMVYLQKENIIDESGMPKERFSAEFPKEGPSILRIQQVVRGDSAAYFCASSPPGGYTDTQYFGPGTRLTVL.